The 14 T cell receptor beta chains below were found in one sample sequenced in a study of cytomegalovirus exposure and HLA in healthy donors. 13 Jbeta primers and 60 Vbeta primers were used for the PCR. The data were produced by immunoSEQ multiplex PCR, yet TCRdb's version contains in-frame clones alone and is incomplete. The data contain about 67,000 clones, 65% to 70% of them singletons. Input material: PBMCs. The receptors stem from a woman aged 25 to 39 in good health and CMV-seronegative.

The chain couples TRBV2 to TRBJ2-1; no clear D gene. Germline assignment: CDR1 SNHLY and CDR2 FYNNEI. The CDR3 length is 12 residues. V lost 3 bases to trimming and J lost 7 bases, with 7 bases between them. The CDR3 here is CASSERRNEQFF. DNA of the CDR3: TGTGCCAGCAGTGAGAGGAGAAATGAGCAGTTCTTC. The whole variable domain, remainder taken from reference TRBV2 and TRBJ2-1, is EPEVTQTPSHQVTQMGQEVILRCVPISNHLYFYWYRQILGQKVEFLVSFYNNEISEKSEIFDDQFSVERPDGSNFTLKIRSTKLEDSAMYFCASSERRNEQFFGPGTRLTVL.

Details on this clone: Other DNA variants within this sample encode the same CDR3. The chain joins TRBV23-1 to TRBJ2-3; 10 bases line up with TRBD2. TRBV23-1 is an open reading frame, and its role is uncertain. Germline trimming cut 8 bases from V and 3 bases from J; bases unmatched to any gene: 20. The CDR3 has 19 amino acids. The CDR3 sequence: CASSPASGGLPPRTDTQYF. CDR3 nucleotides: TGCGCCAGCTCTCCCGCTAGCGGGGGCCTACCCCCTCGTACAGATACGCAGTATTTT.

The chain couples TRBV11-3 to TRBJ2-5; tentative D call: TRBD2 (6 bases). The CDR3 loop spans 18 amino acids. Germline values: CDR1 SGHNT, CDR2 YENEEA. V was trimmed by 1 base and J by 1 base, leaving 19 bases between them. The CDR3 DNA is TGTGCCAGCAGCTTAGGAGGGACTTCACTCGGAGGCCAAGAGACCCAGTACTTC. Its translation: CASSLGGTSLGGQETQYF.

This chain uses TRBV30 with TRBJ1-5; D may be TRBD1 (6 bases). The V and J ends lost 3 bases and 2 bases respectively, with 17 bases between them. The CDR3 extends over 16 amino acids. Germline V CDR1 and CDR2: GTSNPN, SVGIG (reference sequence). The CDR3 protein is CAWSKTTWGRNQPQHF. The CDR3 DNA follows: TGTGCCTGGAGCAAAACGACCTGGGGGCGCAATCAGCCCCAGCATTTT.

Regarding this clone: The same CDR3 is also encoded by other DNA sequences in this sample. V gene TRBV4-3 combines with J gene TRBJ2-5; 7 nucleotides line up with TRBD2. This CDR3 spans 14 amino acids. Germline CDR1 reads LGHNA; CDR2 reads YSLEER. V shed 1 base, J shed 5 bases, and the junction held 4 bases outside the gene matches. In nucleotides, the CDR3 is TGCGCCAGCAGCCAAGCGGGGGGAGGGGAGACCCAGTACTTC. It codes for CASSQAGGGETQYF.

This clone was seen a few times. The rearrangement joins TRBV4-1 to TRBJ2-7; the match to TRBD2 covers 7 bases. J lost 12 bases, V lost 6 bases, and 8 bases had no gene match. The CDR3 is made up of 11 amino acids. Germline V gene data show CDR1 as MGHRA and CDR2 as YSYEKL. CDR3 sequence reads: CASRDGGRVYF. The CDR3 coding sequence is TGCGCCAGCAGGGACGGGGGGAGGGTGTACTTC.

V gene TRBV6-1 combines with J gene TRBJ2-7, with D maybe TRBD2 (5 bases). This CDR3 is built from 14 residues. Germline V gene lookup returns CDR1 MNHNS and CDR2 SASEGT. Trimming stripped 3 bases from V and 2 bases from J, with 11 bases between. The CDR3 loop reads CASSEPRVPYEQYF. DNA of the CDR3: TGTGCCAGCAGTGAGCCGCGGGTCCCCTACGAGCAGTACTTC.

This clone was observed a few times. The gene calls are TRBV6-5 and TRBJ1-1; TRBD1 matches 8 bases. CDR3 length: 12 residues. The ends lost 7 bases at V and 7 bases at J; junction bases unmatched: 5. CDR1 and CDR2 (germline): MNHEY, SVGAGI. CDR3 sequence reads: CASKTGQGEAFF. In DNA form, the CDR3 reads TGTGCCAGCAAAACCGGACAGGGTGAAGCTTTCTTT.

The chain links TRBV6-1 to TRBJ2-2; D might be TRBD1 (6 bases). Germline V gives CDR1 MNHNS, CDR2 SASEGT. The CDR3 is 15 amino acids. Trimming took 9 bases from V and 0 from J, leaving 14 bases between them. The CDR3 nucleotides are TGTGCCAGTCGAACAGGGACGACGAACACCGGGGAGCTGTTTTTT. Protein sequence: CASRTGTTNTGELFF.

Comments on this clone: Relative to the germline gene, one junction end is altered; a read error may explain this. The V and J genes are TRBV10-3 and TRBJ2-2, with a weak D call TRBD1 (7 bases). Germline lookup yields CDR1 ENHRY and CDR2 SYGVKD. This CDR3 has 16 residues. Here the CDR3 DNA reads TGTGCCAGCAGTTCGGCGGGACAGTCGAACACCGGGGAGCTGTTTTTT. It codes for CASSSAGQSNTGELFF.

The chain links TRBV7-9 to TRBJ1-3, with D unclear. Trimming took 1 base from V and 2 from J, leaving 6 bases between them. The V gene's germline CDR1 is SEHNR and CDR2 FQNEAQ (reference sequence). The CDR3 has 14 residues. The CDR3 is CASSLDRAGNTIYF. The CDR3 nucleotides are TGTGCCAGCAGCTTAGACAGAGCTGGAAACACCATATATTTT. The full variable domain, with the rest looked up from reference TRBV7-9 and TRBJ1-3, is DTGVSQNPRHKITKRGQNVTFRCDPISEHNRLYWYRQTLGQGPEFLTYFQNEAQLEKSRLLSDRFSAERPKGSFSTLEIQRTEQGDSAMYLCASSLDRAGNTIYFGEGSWLTVV.

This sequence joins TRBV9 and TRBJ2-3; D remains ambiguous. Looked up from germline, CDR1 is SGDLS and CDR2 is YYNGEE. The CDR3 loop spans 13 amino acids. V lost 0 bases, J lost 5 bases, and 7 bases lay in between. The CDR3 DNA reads TGTGCCAGCAGCGTAGCTAACGGAGATACGCAGTATTTT. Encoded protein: CASSVANGDTQYF.

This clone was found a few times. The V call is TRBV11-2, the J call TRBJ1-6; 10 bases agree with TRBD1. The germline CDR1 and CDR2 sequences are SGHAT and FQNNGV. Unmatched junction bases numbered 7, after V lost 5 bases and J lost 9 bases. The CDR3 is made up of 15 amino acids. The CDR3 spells CASSPRQGASSPLHF. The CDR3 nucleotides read TGTGCCAGCAGCCCCCGACAGGGGGCTAGTTCACCCCTCCACTTT.

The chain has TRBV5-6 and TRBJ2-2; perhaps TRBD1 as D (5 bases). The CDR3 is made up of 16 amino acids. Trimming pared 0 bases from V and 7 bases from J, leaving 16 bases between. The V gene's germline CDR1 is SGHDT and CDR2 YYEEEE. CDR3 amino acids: CASSLGAGLKNGELFF. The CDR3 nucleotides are TGTGCCAGCAGCTTGGGGGCAGGGTTGAAGAACGGGGAGCTGTTTTTT. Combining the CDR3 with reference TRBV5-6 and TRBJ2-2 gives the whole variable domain DAGVTQSPTHLIKTRGQQVTLRCSPKSGHDTVSWYQQALGQGPQFIFQYYEEEERQRGNFPDRFSGHQFPNYSSELNVNALLLGDSALYLCASSLGAGLKNGELFFGEGSRLTVL.